This entry lists 5 T cell receptor beta chains sequenced from one sample in a study of blood T cell repertoires in COVID-19. Clones were read by immunoSEQ multiplex PCR, and TCRdb kept only the in-frame ones, dropping some. The sample lists 200,000 to 250,000 clones, 70% to 90% seen once, with roughly 3% in the top ten. Sequencing was done on a sample of peripheral blood. These receptors were collected from a man younger than 35 with active or convalescent COVID-19.

This sequence joins TRBV6-1 and TRBJ2-2, with D perhaps matching TRBD2 (6 bases). V lost 4 bases and J 8 bases, leaving 26 bases between the germline ends. Per germline, CDR1 MNHNS and CDR2 SASEGT. There are 18 residues in the CDR3. The CDR3 protein is CASSGFRGVSPTGGELFF. For the CDR3, the DNA is TGTGCCAGCAGTGGTTTTCGCGGGGTGTCGCCCACGGGGGGGGAGCTGTTTTTT.

The V call is TRBV11-2, the J call TRBJ2-5, with 9 bases lining up with TRBD1. The CDR3 totals 14 residues. CDR1 and CDR2 (germline): SGHAT, FQNNGV. The V and J ends lost 11 bases and 5 bases, in that order; junction bases with no gene match: 12. The CDR3 loop is CALGVTGGPETQYF. The CDR3 DNA reads as TGTGCCCTTGGGGTTACAGGGGGCCCCGAGACCCAGTACTTC.

This clone has only a few counts. The chain is built from TRBV2 and TRBJ1-5; 9 positions match TRBD1. Germline trimming cut 4 bases from V and 7 bases from J; bases unmatched to any gene: 5. The CDR3 contains 14 residues. CDR1 SNHLY and CDR2 FYNNEI come from the germline V gene. CDR3 DNA: TGTGCCAGCAGTGGGGACAGGGCAAGGCAGCCCCAGCATTTT. It translates to CASSGDRARQPQHF.

This sequence joins TRBV11-1 and TRBJ2-7, with a tentative D call TRBD2 (5 bases). Germline assignment: CDR1 SGHAT and CDR2 FQDESV (reference sequence). The ends were cut back, 7 bases at V and 2 bases at J, with 18 bases in the middle. The CDR3 spans 15 residues. This CDR3 is CASTRSWAAAYEQYF. The CDR3 bases are TGTGCCAGCACCCGCTCGTGGGCAGCGGCCTACGAGCAGTACTTC.

CDR3 protein: CASSLAGGTGSYEQYF. CDR3 nucleotide sequence: TGTGCCAGCAGCCTAGCTGGCGGGACAGGATCCTACGAGCAGTACTTC. The chain recombines TRBV11-3 with TRBJ2-7; 8 nucleotides agree with TRBD1. This CDR3 spans 16 amino acids. From germline, CDR1 is SGHNT and CDR2 YENEEA. V shed 5 bases and J 1 base; nucleotides not matched to a gene: 10. The full variable domain, completed using reference TRBV11-3 and TRBJ2-7, is EAGVVQSPRYKIIEKKQPVAFWCNPISGHNTLYWYLQNLGQGPELLIRYENEEAVDDSQLPKDRFSAERLKGVDSTLKIQPAELGDSAVYLCASSLAGGTGSYEQYFGPGTRLTVT.